This is a list of T cell receptor beta chains from one sample in a study of graft-versus-host responses after intestinal transplantation. Generated by immunoSEQ multiplex PCR, the TCRdb table keeps only in-frame clones and is missing some. This table has about 19,000 clones, roughly 72% appearing once. The specimen comprised ileum tissue, sampled around 20 days after intestinal transplant. These receptors were obtained from a human patient who received an intestinal transplant, so some T cells may come from the graft donor. The CDR3 runs from the conserved cysteine through the conserved F or W. Fields, in order: V gene, clone size, D gene, J gene, CDR3 protein, CDR3 DNA. A D gene is named only where the DNA matches it firmly. A clone size is listed for some rows: how often the clone was seen (once, few, many), or a class if it is expanded.

v_gene: TRBV10-3
abundance: .
d_gene: .
j_gene: TRBJ1-5
CDR3aa: CATEGHNLGQPQHF
CDR3nt: TGTGCCACCGAAGGACACAACCTGGGTCAGCCCCAGCATTTT

v_gene: TRBV29-1
abundance: few
d_gene: TRBD2
j_gene: TRBJ2-7
CDR3aa: CSVDGLDDEQYF
CDR3nt: TGCAGCGTTGACGGACTAGACGACGAGCAGTACTTC

v_gene: TRBV29-1
abundance: few
d_gene: TRBD2
j_gene: TRBJ2-7
CDR3aa: CSVSGLGEGLPYEQYF
CDR3nt: TGCAGCGTTTCGGGCTTGGGGGAGGGCCTCCCCTACGAGCAGTACTTC

v_gene: TRBV6-4
abundance: .
d_gene: TRBD1
j_gene: TRBJ1-6
CDR3aa: CASSDGTGGGSPLHF
CDR3nt: TGTGCCAGCAGTGACGGGACAGGGGGCGGTTCACCCCTCCACTTT

v_gene: TRBV10-3
abundance: .
d_gene: TRBD1
j_gene: TRBJ1-4
CDR3aa: CATPGQGELTNEKLFF
CDR3nt: TGTGCCACCCCGGGACAGGGGGAACTAACTAATGAAAAACTGTTTTTT

v_gene: TRBV7-9
abundance: .
d_gene: .
j_gene: TRBJ2-5
CDR3aa: CASSLGRRDQETQYF
CDR3nt: TGTGCCAGCAGCTTAGGGCGGCGGGACCAAGAGACCCAGTACTTC

v_gene: TRBV19
abundance: once
d_gene: .
j_gene: TRBJ2-7
CDR3aa: CASSTRGKFGHHSYEQYF
CDR3nt: TGTGCCAGTAGTACGAGGGGGAAATTCGGACACCATTCCTACGAGCAGTACTTC

v_gene: TRBV4-3
abundance: .
d_gene: TRBD2
j_gene: TRBJ2-1
CDR3aa: CASSQASGGAGEQFF
CDR3nt: TGCGCCAGCAGCCAAGCTAGCGGGGGGGCCGGTGAGCAGTTCTTC

v_gene: TRBV7-2
abundance: .
d_gene: .
j_gene: TRBJ2-7
CDR3aa: CASSFYYEQYF
CDR3nt: TGTGCCAGCAGCTTCTACTACGAGCAGTACTTC

v_gene: TRBV29-1
abundance: .
d_gene: TRBD1
j_gene: TRBJ2-2
CDR3aa: CSVAGQGLNTGELFF
CDR3nt: TGCAGCGTGGCTGGACAGGGTTTAAACACCGGGGAGCTGTTTTTT

v_gene: TRBV7-9
abundance: .
d_gene: .
j_gene: TRBJ1-2
CDR3aa: CASSLAASFYGYTF
CDR3nt: TGTGCCAGCAGCTTAGCAGCCTCATTCTATGGCTACACCTTC

v_gene: TRBV4-1
abundance: .
d_gene: TRBD1
j_gene: TRBJ2-1
CDR3aa: CASSLPGDRGYNEQFF
CDR3nt: TGCGCCAGCAGTCTTCCCGGGGACAGGGGATACAATGAGCAGTTCTTC

v_gene: TRBV19
abundance: .
d_gene: .
j_gene: TRBJ2-1
CDR3aa: CATTKLTSTSNEQFF
CDR3nt: TGTGCCACCACAAAACTAACTAGTACCTCCAATGAGCAGTTCTTC

v_gene: TRBV6-5
abundance: .
d_gene: .
j_gene: TRBJ1-2
CDR3aa: CASSYSCPTPFYGYTF
CDR3nt: TGTGCCAGCAGTTACTCGTGTCCCACACCCTTCTATGGCTACACCTTC

v_gene: TRBV25-1
abundance: once
d_gene: TRBD2
j_gene: TRBJ2-5
CDR3aa: CASSEGLAGGQETQYF
CDR3nt: TGTGCCAGCAGTGAAGGGTTAGCGGGGGGGCAAGAGACCCAGTACTTC

v_gene: TRBV4-1
abundance: .
d_gene: .
j_gene: TRBJ1-6
CDR3aa: CASSPFRPFPWGPHSPLHF
CDR3nt: TGCGCCAGCAGCCCCTTTCGACCATTTCCATGGGGGCCGCATTCACCCCTCCACTTT

v_gene: TRBV6-5
abundance: .
d_gene: .
j_gene: TRBJ2-1
CDR3aa: CATLRLENNEQFF
CDR3nt: TGTGCCACCCTCCGACTAGAAAACAATGAGCAGTTCTTC

v_gene: TRBV2
abundance: .
d_gene: .
j_gene: TRBJ2-5
CDR3aa: CASRSRDLQETQYF
CDR3nt: TGTGCCAGCAGAAGCCGGGACTTACAAGAGACCCAGTACTTC

v_gene: TRBV7-9
abundance: .
d_gene: TRBD1
j_gene: TRBJ2-7
CDR3aa: CASSFDRGSSYEQYF
CDR3nt: TGTGCCAGCAGCTTCGACAGGGGGTCCTCCTACGAGCAGTACTTC

v_gene: TRBV27
abundance: .
d_gene: .
j_gene: TRBJ1-5
CDR3aa: CASSLFTGSNQPQHF
CDR3nt: TGTGCCAGCAGTTTATTTACGGGGAGCAATCAGCCCCAGCATTTT

v_gene: TRBV7-9
abundance: once
d_gene: TRBD2
j_gene: TRBJ2-3
CDR3aa: CASSRSGGVVDTQYF
CDR3nt: TGTGCCAGCAGCCGTAGCGGGGGAGTGGTGGATACGCAGTATTTT

v_gene: TRBV7-6
abundance: .
d_gene: TRBD1
j_gene: TRBJ2-3
CDR3aa: CASSEDRGDTQYF
CDR3nt: TGTGCCAGCAGCGAAGACAGGGGAGATACGCAGTATTTT

v_gene: TRBV6-1
abundance: .
d_gene: TRBD1
j_gene: TRBJ1-5
CDR3aa: CASRETGTPNQPQHF
CDR3nt: TGTGCCAGCAGGGAGACAGGGACACCCAATCAGCCCCAGCATTTT

v_gene: TRBV7-9
abundance: .
d_gene: TRBD1
j_gene: TRBJ1-1
CDR3aa: CASSPGTGGITEAFF
CDR3nt: TGTGCCAGCAGCCCCGGGACAGGGGGCATCACTGAAGCTTTCTTT

v_gene: TRBV7-2
abundance: .
d_gene: TRBD2
j_gene: TRBJ2-5
CDR3aa: CASSLVGSGGSRQETQYF
CDR3nt: TGTGCCAGCAGCTTAGTAGGGAGCGGGGGGTCCCGACAAGAGACCCAGTACTTC

v_gene: TRBV25-1
abundance: .
d_gene: TRBD1
j_gene: TRBJ2-2
CDR3aa: CASSEYDRGGTGELFF
CDR3nt: TGTGCCAGCAGTGAATATGACAGGGGTGGGACCGGGGAGCTGTTTTTT

v_gene: TRBV9
abundance: .
d_gene: TRBD2
j_gene: TRBJ2-2
CDR3aa: CASSVLGGRGTGELFF
CDR3nt: TGTGCCAGCAGTGTCCTGGGCGGGAGGGGGACCGGGGAGCTGTTTTTT

v_gene: TRBV28
abundance: .
d_gene: .
j_gene: TRBJ2-2
CDR3aa: CASSLFGDKRPCTGELFF
CDR3nt: TGTGCCAGCAGTTTATTTGGGGACAAACGGCCATGCACCGGGGAGCTGTTTTTT

v_gene: TRBV4-1
abundance: .
d_gene: .
j_gene: TRBJ2-7
CDR3aa: CASSHLNRVHEQYF
CDR3nt: TGCGCCAGCAGCCATCTGAACAGGGTCCACGAGCAGTACTTC

v_gene: TRBV27
abundance: few
d_gene: .
j_gene: TRBJ2-7
CDR3aa: CASTQGAEQYF
CDR3nt: TGTGCCAGTACACAGGGTGCCGAGCAGTACTTC

v_gene: TRBV10-1
abundance: .
d_gene: .
j_gene: TRBJ2-1
CDR3aa: CASSESRDLYNEQFF
CDR3nt: TGCGCCAGCAGTGAGTCCCGGGACTTATACAATGAGCAGTTCTTC

v_gene: TRBV10-3
abundance: .
d_gene: .
j_gene: TRBJ1-5
CDR3aa: CAISERQGRQPQHF
CDR3nt: TGTGCCATCAGTGAGAGGCAGGGGCGTCAGCCCCAGCATTTT

v_gene: TRBV27
abundance: once
d_gene: TRBD1
j_gene: TRBJ1-2
CDR3aa: CASSLSGQGRGYTF
CDR3nt: TGTGCCAGCAGTTTATCGGGACAGGGAAGGGGCTACACCTTC